Listed below are T cell receptor beta chains from one sample, sequenced in a study of blood T cell repertoires in COVID-19. The protocol was immunoSEQ multiplex PCR, while the TCRdb copy is restricted to in-frame clones and leaves out a portion. Of 250,000 or so clones in the sample, 80% to 85% were seen once. The sequenced sample consisted of PBMCs or T cells enriched from blood (not recorded which). These receptors came from a man aged 50 or older who had recovered from COVID-19. CDR3s include the opening cysteine and the closing phenylalanine or tryptophan. D genes are given only for firm matches. Expanded clones get a size class; other rows say once, few or many, or leave the size out.

V gene	clone size	CDR3 length	J gene	D gene	CDR3 DNA	CDR3 protein
TRBV7-9	-	18	TRBJ1-2	TRBD1	TGTGCCAGCAGCTCTTCCGGGACAGGGGGAGAATCGGGCTATGGCTACACCTTC	CASSSSGTGGESGYGYTF
TRBV4-2	few	14	TRBJ2-7	-	TGTGCCAGCGCAGGGGCTTATTACCCCTACGAGCAGTACTTC	CASAGAYYPYEQYF
TRBV7-7	-	16	TRBJ2-1	-	TGTGCTAGCAGCCCGGGGAGAGTCAGCTCCTACAATGAGCAGTTCTTC	CASSPGRVSSYNEQFF
TRBV12-3/TRBV12-4	-	13	TRBJ1-5	-	TGTGCCAGCAGAAGGACACGAAATCAGCCCCAGCATTTT	CASRRTRNQPQHF
TRBV30	-	14	TRBJ1-5	-	TGTGCCTGGAGCACAGGGATGGTGGATCAGCCCCAGCATTTT	CAWSTGMVDQPQHF
TRBV6-5	-	15	TRBJ1-1	-	TGTGCCAGCAGCCTTCAAGGAGGGACGAACACTGAAGCTTTCTTT	CASSLQGGTNTEAFF
TRBV4-2	-	15	TRBJ1-1	TRBD1	TGTGCCAGCAGCCAGGACAGGGGGCCGAACACTGAAGCTTTCTTT	CASSQDRGPNTEAFF
TRBV10-3	-	15	TRBJ1-6	-	TGTGCCATCAGTGGCGGAGGGGGGGATAATTCACCCCTCCACTTT	CAISGGGGDNSPLHF
TRBV5-4	-	17	TRBJ2-3	TRBD2	TGTGCCAGCAGCTTGGGGGGCCTAGCGGGAGGAGGGGATACGCAGTATTTT	CASSLGGLAGGGDTQYF
TRBV11-2	-	17	TRBJ1-1	TRBD1	TGTGCCAGCAGCTTCTGGGTCCCGGGACAGGGAAGGACTGAAGCTTTCTTT	CASSFWVPGQGRTEAFF
TRBV18	once	12	TRBJ2-3	-	TGTGCCAGCTTCACCCAGAAAGATACGCAGTATTTT	CASFTQKDTQYF
TRBV5-1	-	16	TRBJ1-3	-	TGCGCCAGCAGCTTGGACAGGGCTTTCTCTGGAAACACCATATATTTT	CASSLDRAFSGNTIYF
TRBV29-1	-	14	TRBJ2-2	TRBD1	TGCAGCGTTGAACAGGGGGCGAGAACCGGGGAGCTGTTTTTT	CSVEQGARTGELFF
TRBV27	-	17	TRBJ2-2	TRBD2	TGTGCCAGCAGATCCTTAGGGCTAGCGGGAGGGAGCGGGGAGCTGTTTTTT	CASRSLGLAGGSGELFF
TRBV11-2	once	16	TRBJ2-5	TRBD2	TGTGCCAGCAGCTTCGGACTAGCGGGAGTAGAAGAGACCCAGTACTTC	CASSFGLAGVEETQYF
TRBV7-3	-	15	TRBJ2-5	TRBD2	TGTGCCAGCAGCCGCCAATCGGGAGGGGGAGAGACCCAGTACTTC	CASSRQSGGGETQYF
TRBV6-9	-	17	TRBJ1-2	TRBD1	TGTGCCAGCATTACGCGGGACAGGGGGCGAATAGTGGTCGGCTACACCTTC	CASITRDRGRIVVGYTF
TRBV7-7	once	10	TRBJ2-5	TRBD2	TGTGCTAGCGGGCAGGAGACCCAGTACTTC	CASGQETQYF
TRBV29-1	-	14	TRBJ2-5	-	TGCAGCGTGACCAGACAGGCAGAGGGGGAGACCCAGTACTTC	CSVTRQAEGETQYF
TRBV11-2	once	17	TRBJ2-6	-	TGTGCCAGCAGCTTCTCCACAGCTATCTCTGGGGCCAACGTCCTGACTTTC	CASSFSTAISGANVLTF
TRBV5-1	-	15	TRBJ2-7	TRBD2	TGCGCCAGCAGTCACGTGGGGGGAGGGCCGGACGAGCAGTACTTC	CASSHVGGGPDEQYF
TRBV24-1	-	14	TRBJ2-1	TRBD1	TGTGCCACCAGTGACCGCGACAGGGTCAATGAGCAGTTCTTC	CATSDRDRVNEQFF
TRBV11-3	-	16	TRBJ2-5	TRBD2	TGTGCCAGCAGCCCCTCGCGGGAGGGCCCGGGGGAGACCCAGTACTTC	CASSPSREGPGETQYF
TRBV19	-	15	TRBJ1-3	-	TGTGCCAGTAGTACTGGTGCAGGGACTGGAAACACCATATATTTT	CASSTGAGTGNTIYF
TRBV30	-	15	TRBJ1-4	TRBD1	TGTGCCTGGAGTGGCCAGGGGGCTGCTAATGAAAAACTGTTTTTT	CAWSGQGAANEKLFF
TRBV6-1	-	14	TRBJ1-1	-	TGTGCCAGCAGTGAAGTCAGGGGTCGGACTGAAGCTTTCTTT	CASSEVRGRTEAFF
TRBV6-2/TRBV6-3	-	16	TRBJ2-7	TRBD1	TGTGCCAGCAGTTACCCCTCGGGACAGGGACAACTCGAGCAGTACTTC	CASSYPSGQGQLEQYF
TRBV6-2/TRBV6-3	-	15	TRBJ2-3	-	TGTGCCACCAGCTTGAGTAGCTTTCGTTCAGATACGCAGTATTTT	CATSLSSFRSDTQYF
TRBV5-4	-	16	TRBJ2-1	-	TGTGCCAGCAGCTATGTGGGGCTGAACTCCTACAATGAGCAGTTCTTC	CASSYVGLNSYNEQFF
TRBV23-1	-	15	TRBJ1-5	-	TGCGCCAGCAGGTTGGAGGGCGGGGGCAATCAGCCCCAGCATTTT	CASRLEGGGNQPQHF
TRBV5-1	-	16	TRBJ1-2	TRBD1	TGCGCCAGCAGCTTGTCCCCCGGACAGGGGGCAGGTGGCTACACCTTC	CASSLSPGQGAGGYTF
TRBV7-2	-	12	TRBJ2-7	TRBD1	TGTGCCAGCAGCTACACAGGGGACGAGCAGTACTTC	CASSYTGDEQYF
TRBV7-2	-	16	TRBJ1-2	TRBD1	TGTGCCAGCAGCTTAGAACTCTTAGGACAGGGGGTGAGGGACACCTTC	CASSLELLGQGVRDTF
TRBV30	-	13	TRBJ2-4	TRBD1	TGTGCCTGGAGTGGACAGGGGGCAAGGATTCAGTACTTC	CAWSGQGARIQYF
TRBV11-2	-	13	TRBJ1-2	-	TGTGCCAGCAGCCACAGTACTAACTATGGCTACACCTTC	CASSHSTNYGYTF
TRBV11-2	-	14	TRBJ1-2	TRBD1	TGTGCCAGCAGCTACGGACAGGGAAGTTATGGCTACACCTTC	CASSYGQGSYGYTF
TRBV19	many	13	TRBJ1-2	-	TGTGCCAGTAGTTCTTCGACAGGCCGCGGCTACACCTTC	CASSSSTGRGYTF
TRBV7-6	-	17	TRBJ1-2	-	TGTGCCAGCAGCTTAGTAGCTCCCCGACCGGGAGACTATGGCTACACCTTC	CASSLVAPRPGDYGYTF
TRBV5-6	-	16	TRBJ2-7	-	TGTGCCAGCAGCCGAGGCGGGGAATCCGGGGCCTACGAGCAGTACTTC	CASSRGGESGAYEQYF
TRBV6-6	once	12	TRBJ2-7	-	TGTGCCAGTCTTTCGGCGGCCTACGAGCAGTACTTC	CASLSAAYEQYF
TRBV11-3	-	14	TRBJ1-6	TRBD1	TGTGCCAGCAGCCGGGACAGAAGTAATTCACCCCTCCACTTT	CASSRDRSNSPLHF
TRBV28	-	12	TRBJ1-2	TRBD1	TGTGCCAGCAGTTTGGGGACAGGGTTCTACACCTTC	CASSLGTGFYTF